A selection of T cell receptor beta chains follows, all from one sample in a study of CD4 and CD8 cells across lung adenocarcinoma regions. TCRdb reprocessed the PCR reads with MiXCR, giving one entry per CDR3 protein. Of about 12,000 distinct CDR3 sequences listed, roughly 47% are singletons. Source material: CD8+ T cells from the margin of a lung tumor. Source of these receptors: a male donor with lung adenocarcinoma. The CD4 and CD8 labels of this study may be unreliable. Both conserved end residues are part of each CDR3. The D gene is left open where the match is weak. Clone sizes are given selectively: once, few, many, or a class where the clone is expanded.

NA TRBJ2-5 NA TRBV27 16 CASRARVGGGTDTQYF NA
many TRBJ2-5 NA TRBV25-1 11 CASSMEETQYF TGTGCCAGCAGCATGGAAGAGACCCAGTACTTC
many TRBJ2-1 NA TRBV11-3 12 CASSLLGNEQFF TGTGCCAGCAGCTTATTGGGAAATGAGCAGTTCTTC
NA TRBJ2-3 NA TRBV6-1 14 CASSESVSTDTQYF TGTGCCAGCAGTGAATCAGTTAGCACAGATACGCAGTATTTT
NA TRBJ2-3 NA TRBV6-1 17 CASSEALRAVSTGTQYF TGTGCCAGCAGTGAAGCCCTGAGGGCGGTGAGCACAGGTACGCAGTATTTT
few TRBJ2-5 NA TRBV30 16 CAWSVGTGFEGETQYF TGTGCCTGGAGTGTAGGTACAGGCTTCGAGGGAGAGACCCAGTACTTC
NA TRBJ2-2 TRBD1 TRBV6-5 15 CASSFSRGSTGELFF TGTGCCAGCAGTTTCTCCAGGGGGAGCACAGGGGAGCTGTTTTTT
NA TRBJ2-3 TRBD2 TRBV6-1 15 CASERVAGGPDTQYF TGTGCCAGCGAAAGGGTGGCGGGGGGCCCAGATACGCAGTACTTT
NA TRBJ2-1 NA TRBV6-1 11 CASSSGQMQFF TGTGCCAGCAGCTCCGGACAGATGCAGTTCTTC
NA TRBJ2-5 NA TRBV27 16 CASRGRVGGGPETQYF TGTGCCAGCAGGGGGCGAGTGGGGGGAGGCCCAGAGACCCAGTACTTC
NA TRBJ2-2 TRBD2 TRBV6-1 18 CASSARGLEAGNTDKLFF TGTGCCAGCAGTGCCCGGGGACTAGAGGCTGGGAACACCGATAAGCTGTTTTTT
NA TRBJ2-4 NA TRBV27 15 CASSELRLAKNIQYF TGTGCCAGCAGTGAACTTAGACTAGCCAAAAACATTCAGTACTTC
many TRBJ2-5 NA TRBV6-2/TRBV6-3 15 CASTRTGREQETQYF TGTGCCAGCACCCGGACAGGGAGGGAACAAGAGACCCAGTACTTC
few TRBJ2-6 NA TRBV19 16 CASSIPGIPGANVLTF TGTGCCAGTAGTATACCGGGGATCCCTGGGGCCAACGTCCTGACTTTC
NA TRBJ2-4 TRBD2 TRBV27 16 CASSSRLAGGTNMQYF TGTGCCAGCAGTTCACGACTAGCGGGAGGCACAAATATGCAGTACTTC
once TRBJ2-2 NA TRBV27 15 CASSFRRETYNELFF TGTGCCAGCAGTTTTAGACGGGAGACCTACAATGAGCTGTTTTTT
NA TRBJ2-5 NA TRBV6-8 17 CASSYPPGERGTDTQYF TGTGCCAGCAGTTACCCACCAGGGGAACGGGGCACAGACACGCAGTATTTC
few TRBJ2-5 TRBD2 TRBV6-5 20 CASSYSRGYERGGLEETQYF TGTGCCAGCAGTTACTCGAGGGGTTACGAGCGGGGGGGCCTAGAAGAGACCCAGTACTTC
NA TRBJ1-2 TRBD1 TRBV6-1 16 CASRPGWDSQNYGYTF TGTGCCAGCAGGCCGGGATGGGACAGTCAAAACTATGGCTACACCTTC
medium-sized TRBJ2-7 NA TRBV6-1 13 CASTSVSSYEQYF TGTGCCAGCACCTCCGTGTCATCTTACGAGCAGTACTTC
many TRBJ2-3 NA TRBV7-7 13 CASSPFPADTQYF TGTGCTAGCAGCCCATTCCCCGCCGATACGCAGTATTTT
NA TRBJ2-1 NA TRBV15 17 CATSRYPREPRRDEQFF TGTGCCACCAGCAGGTATCCCCGGGAACCTCGGCGGGATGAGCAGTTCTTC
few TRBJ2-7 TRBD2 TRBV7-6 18 CASSEPGLAGGPTYEQYF TGTGCCAGCAGCGAGCCGGGACTAGCGGGGGGGCCGACCTACGAGCAGTACTTC
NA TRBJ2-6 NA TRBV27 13 CASRGRGREALTF TGTGCCAGCAGGGGGAGGGGGCGGGAGGCCCTGACTTTC
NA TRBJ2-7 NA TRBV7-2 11 CASSLLNEQYF TGTGCCAGCAGCTTATTGAACGAGCAGTACTTC
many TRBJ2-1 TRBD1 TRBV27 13 CASSTGGPYEQFF TGTGCCAGTTCGACAGGGGGCCCCTACGAGCAGTTCTTC